The source of this T cell receptor beta chain is a study of blood T cell repertoires in COVID-19. Study background: Acute and convalescent COVID-19 samples came from the United States, Italy and Spain. PBMCs, B-cell-depleted T cells, or T cells were the source of the cDNA or gDNA that made up the material.

The V segment lost 6 bases and the J segment 2 bases; nucleotides outside the gene matches: 5. The CDR3 is 14 amino acids. Per the germline V gene, CDR1 is MNHEY and CDR2 is SVGAGI. Original methodology: Amplification of reference gene primers provided the estimated nucleated cell counts. Sequencing was performed with immunoSEQ multiplex PCR; in TCRdb, only in-frame clones are kept and a portion is missing. That table gives V, J and clone size, and the DNA gave D and trimming. Of about 200,000 clones detected, approximately 86% appear once; the ten largest clones hold approximately 3%. The chain has TRBV6-5 and TRBJ2-3; 7 bases are shared with TRBD2. This sequence originates from a man aged 55 to 70 with acute or convalescent COVID-19. The sequenced sample consisted of peripheral blood. CDR3 nucleotide sequence: TGTGCCAGCAGGACTAGCCGATCCACAGATACGCAGTATTTT. Its protein is CASRTSRSTDTQYF.